This TCR beta chain is from a study of T cell changes during pregnancy in multiple sclerosis. The assay was immunoSEQ multiplex PCR, and TCRdb's table has in-frame clones only and misses some. The repertoire consists of some 87,000 clones, with approximately 92% occurring once and the leading ten covering about 2.7%. V dropped 4 bases and J dropped 0; count of bases not matched to a gene: 14. Germline V gives CDR1 LGHNA, CDR2 YSLEER. The CDR3 has 20 amino acids. The genes are TRBV4-3 and TRBJ1-6; TRBD1 matches 8 bases. The specimen comprised peripheral blood, sampled in the first trimester of pregnancy. The clonotype was recovered from a female donor with multiple sclerosis, enrolled in a pregnancy study. The CDR3 spells CASSPHVQTGESSYNSPLHF. The CDR3 region has the DNA TGCGCCAGCAGCCCCCACGTCCAGACAGGGGAAAGCTCCTATAATTCACCCCTCCACTTT.